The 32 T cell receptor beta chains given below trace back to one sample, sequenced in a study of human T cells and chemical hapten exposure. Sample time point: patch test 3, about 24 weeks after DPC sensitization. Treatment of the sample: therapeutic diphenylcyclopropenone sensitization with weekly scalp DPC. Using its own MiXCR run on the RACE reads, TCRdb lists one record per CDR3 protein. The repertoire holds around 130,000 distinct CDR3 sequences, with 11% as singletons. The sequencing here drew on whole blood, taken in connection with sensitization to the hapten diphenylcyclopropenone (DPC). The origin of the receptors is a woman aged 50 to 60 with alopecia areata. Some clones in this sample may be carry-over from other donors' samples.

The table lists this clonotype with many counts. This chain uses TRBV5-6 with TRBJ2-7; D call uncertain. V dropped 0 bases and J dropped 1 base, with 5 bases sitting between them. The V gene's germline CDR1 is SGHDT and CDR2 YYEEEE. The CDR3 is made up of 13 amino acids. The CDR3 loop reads CASSLDTSYEQYF. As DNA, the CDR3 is TGTGCCAGCAGCTTGGACACGTCCTACGAGCAGTACTTC. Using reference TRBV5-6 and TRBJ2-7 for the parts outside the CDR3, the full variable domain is DAGVTQSPTHLIKTRGQQVTLRCSPKSGHDTVSWYQQALGQGPQFIFQYYEEEERQRGNFPDRFSGHQFPNYSSELNVNALLLGDSALYLCASSLDTSYEQYFGPGTRLTVT.

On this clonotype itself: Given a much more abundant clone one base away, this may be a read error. CDR3 DNA sequence: TGTGCCAGCGGGGCGTACCAAGAGACCCGGTACTTC. Its protein product is CASGAYQETRYF. The rearrangement links TRBV12-3 or TRBV12-4 to TRBJ2-5; D is possibly TRBD1 (5 bases). The CDR3 consists of 12 residues.

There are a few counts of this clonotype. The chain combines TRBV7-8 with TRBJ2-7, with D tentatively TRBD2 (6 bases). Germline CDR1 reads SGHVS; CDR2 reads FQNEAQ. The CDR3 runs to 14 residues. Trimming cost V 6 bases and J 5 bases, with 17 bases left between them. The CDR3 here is CASSPTGRGHEQYF. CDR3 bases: TGTGCCAGCAGTCCTACCGGGAGAGGGCACGAGCAGTACTTC.

The CDR3 coding sequence is TGCAGTGCTAGAGATGGTGGCAGGGGGGACAAGACCCAGTACTTC. It codes for CSARDGGRGDKTQYF. The chain couples TRBV20-1 to TRBJ2-5; tentative D call: TRBD1 (7 bases). Trimming took 0 bases from V and 6 from J, leaving 17 bases between them. Germline CDR1 DFQATT, CDR2 SNEGSKA (reference sequence). The CDR3 is 15 residues long.

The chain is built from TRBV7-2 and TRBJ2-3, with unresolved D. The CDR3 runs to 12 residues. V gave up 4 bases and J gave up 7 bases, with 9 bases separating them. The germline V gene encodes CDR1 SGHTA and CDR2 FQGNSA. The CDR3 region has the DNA TGTGCCAGCAGCTCGGACCATCATACGCAGTATTTT. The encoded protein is CASSSDHHTQYF.

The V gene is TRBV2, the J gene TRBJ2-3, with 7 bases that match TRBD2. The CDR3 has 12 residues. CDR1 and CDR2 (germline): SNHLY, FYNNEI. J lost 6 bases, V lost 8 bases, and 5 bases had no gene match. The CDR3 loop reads CASGLVPDTQYF. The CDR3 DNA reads TGTGCCAGCGGACTAGTTCCCGATACGCAGTATTTT.

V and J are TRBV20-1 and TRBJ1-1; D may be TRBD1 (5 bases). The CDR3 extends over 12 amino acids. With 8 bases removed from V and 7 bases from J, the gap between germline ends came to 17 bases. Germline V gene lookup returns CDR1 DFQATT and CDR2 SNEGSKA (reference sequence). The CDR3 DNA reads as TGCAGTCCGCAAGCAGGGAAGGGTGAAGCTTTCTTT. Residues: CSPQAGKGEAFF.

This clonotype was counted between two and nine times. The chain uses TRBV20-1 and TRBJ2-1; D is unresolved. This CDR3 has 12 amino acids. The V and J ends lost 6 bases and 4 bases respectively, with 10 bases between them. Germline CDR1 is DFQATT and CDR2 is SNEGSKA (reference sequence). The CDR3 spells CSAWTVYNEQFF. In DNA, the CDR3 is TGCAGTGCCTGGACCGTTTACAATGAGCAGTTCTTC.

In DNA, the CDR3 is TGTGCCAGCAGCTCTCCGGCAAGGCGCACTAATGAAAAACTGTTTTTT. Translated, it gives CASSSPARRTNEKLFF. The chain has TRBV7-9 and TRBJ1-4; D is undetermined. Germline lookup yields CDR1 SEHNR and CDR2 FQNEAQ (reference sequence). The CDR3 consists of 16 residues. Trimming stripped 4 bases from V and 2 bases from J, with 14 bases between.

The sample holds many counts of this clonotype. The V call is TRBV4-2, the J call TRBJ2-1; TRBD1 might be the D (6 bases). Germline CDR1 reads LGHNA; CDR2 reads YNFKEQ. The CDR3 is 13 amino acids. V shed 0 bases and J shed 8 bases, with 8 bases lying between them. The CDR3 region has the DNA TGTGCCAGCAGCCAAGATTGGGGGCATGAGCAGTTCTTC. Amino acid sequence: CASSQDWGHEQFF.

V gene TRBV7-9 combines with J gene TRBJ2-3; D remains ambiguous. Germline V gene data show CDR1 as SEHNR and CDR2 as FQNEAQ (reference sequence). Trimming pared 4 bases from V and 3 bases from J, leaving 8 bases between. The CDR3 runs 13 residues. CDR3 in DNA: TGTGCCAGCAGCTATAGGGCGACAGATACGCAGTATTTT. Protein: CASSYRATDTQYF. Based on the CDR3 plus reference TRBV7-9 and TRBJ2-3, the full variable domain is DTGVSQNPRHKITKRGQNVTFRCDPISEHNRLYWYRQTLGQGPEFLTYFQNEAQLEKSRLLSDRFSAERPKGSFSTLEIQRTEQGDSAMYLCASSYRATDTQYFGPGTRLTVL.

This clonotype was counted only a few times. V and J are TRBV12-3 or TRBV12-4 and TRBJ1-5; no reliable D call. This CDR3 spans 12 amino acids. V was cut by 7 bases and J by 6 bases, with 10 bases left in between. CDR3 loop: CASTQDVQPQHF. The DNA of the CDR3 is TGTGCCAGCACTCAGGACGTTCAGCCCCAGCATTTT.

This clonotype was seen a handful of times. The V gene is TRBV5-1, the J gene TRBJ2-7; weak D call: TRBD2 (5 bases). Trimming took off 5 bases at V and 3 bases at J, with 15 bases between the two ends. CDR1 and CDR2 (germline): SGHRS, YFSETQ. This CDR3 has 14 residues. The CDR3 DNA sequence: TGCGCCAGCAGAGCTGACTCGGGGATCTACGAGCAGTACTTC. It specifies CASRADSGIYEQYF. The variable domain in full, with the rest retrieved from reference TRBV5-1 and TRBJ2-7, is KAGVTQTPRYLIKTRGQQVTLSCSPISGHRSVSWYQQTPGQGLQFLFEYFSETQRNKGNFPGRFSGRQFSNSRSEMNVSTLELGDSALYLCASRADSGIYEQYFGPGTRLTVT.

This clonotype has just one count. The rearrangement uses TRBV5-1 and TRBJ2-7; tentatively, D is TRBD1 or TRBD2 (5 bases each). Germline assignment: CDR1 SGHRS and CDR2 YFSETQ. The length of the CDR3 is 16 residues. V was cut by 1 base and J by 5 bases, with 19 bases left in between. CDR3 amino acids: CASSLQIQGKRDEQYF. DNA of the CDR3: TGCGCCAGCAGCTTGCAAATCCAGGGCAAGAGGGACGAGCAGTACTTC.

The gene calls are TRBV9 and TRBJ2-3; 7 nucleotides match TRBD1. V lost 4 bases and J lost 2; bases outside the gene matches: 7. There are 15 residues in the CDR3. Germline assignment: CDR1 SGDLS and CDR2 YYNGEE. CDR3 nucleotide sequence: TGTGCCAGCAGCCCACCGGGACAGCCCACAGATACGCAGTATTTT. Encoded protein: CASSPPGQPTDTQYF.

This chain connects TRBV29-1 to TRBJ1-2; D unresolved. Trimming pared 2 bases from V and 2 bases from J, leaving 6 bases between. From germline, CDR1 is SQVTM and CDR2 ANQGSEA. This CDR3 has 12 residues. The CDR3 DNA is TGCAGCGTTGAACATTGCAACTATGGCTACACCTTC. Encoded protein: CSVEHCNYGYTF.

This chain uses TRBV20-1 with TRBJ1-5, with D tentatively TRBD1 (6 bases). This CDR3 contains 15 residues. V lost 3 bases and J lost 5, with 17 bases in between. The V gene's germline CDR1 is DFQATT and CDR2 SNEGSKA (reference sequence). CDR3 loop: CSARGLQDSYQPQHF. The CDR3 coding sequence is TGCAGTGCTAGGGGACTACAGGACAGTTATCAGCCCCAGCATTTT.

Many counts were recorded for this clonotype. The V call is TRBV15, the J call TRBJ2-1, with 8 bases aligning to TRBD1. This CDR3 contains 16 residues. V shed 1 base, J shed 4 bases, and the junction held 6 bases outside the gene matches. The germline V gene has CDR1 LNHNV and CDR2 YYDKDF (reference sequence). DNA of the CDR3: TGTGCCACCAGCAGAGGTGGCGGACAGGGATACAATGAGCAGTTCTTC. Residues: CATSRGGGQGYNEQFF.

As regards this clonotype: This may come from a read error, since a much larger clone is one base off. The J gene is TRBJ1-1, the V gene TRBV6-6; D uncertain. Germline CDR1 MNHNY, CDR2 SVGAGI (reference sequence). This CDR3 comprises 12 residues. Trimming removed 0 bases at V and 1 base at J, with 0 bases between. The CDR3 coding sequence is TGTGCCAGCAGTTACTCGAACACTGAAGCTTTCTTT. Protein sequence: CASSYSNTEAFF.

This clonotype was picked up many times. The CDR3 is CSVAAVQGYEQYF. In DNA form, the CDR3 reads TGCAGCGTTGCGGCGGTGCAAGGGTACGAGCAGTACTTC. The chain has TRBV29-1 and TRBJ2-7; D is uncertain. The CDR3 runs to 13 residues. Germline CDR1 and CDR2: SQVTM and ANQGSEA. V lost 4 bases to trimming and J lost 4 bases, with 14 bases between them.

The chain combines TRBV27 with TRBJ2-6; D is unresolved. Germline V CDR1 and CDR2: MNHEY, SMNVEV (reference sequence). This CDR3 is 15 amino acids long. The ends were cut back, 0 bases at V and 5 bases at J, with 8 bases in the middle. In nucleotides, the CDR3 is TGTGCCAGCAGTTTATCGTTCAGTCGGGCCAACGTCCTGACTTTC. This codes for CASSLSFSRANVLTF.

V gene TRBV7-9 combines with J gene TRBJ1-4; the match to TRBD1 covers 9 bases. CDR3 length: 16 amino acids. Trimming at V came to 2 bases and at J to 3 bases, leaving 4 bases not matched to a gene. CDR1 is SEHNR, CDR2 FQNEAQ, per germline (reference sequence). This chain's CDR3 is CASSLHRGRPNEKLFF. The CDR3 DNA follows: TGTGCCAGCAGCTTACACAGGGGGCGGCCTAATGAAAAACTGTTTTTT.

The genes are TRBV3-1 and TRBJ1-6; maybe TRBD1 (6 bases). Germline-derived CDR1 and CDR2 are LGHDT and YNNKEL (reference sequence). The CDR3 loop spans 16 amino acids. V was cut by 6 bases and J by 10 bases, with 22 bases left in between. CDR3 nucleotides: TGTGCCAGCAGGAATACCACCGGGACACGGACGTCACCCCTCCACTTT. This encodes CASRNTTGTRTSPLHF.

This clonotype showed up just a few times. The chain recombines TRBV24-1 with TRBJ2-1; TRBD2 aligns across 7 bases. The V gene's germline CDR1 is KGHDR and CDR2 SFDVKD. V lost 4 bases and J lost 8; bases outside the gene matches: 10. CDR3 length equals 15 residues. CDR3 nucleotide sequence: TGTGCCACCAGTGAAGCGGGACGGCGGTTGGATGAGCAGTTCTTC. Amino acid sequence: CATSEAGRRLDEQFF.

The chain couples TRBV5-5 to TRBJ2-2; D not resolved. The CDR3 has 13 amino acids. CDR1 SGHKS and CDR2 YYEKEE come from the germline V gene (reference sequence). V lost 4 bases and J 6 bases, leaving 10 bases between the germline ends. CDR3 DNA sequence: TGTGCCAGCAGCCGAGAAGGTCCCGGGGAGCTGTTTTTT. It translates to CASSREGPGELFF.

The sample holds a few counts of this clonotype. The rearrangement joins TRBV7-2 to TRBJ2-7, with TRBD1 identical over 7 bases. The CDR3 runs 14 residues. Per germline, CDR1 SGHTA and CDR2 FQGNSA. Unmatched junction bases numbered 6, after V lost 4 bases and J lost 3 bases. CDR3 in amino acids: CASSSGTVFYEQYF. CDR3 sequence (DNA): TGTGCCAGCAGCTCCGGGACAGTTTTCTACGAGCAGTACTTC.

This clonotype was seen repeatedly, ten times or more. The CDR3 sequence is CASSFRDSAYNEQFF. CDR3 coding DNA: TGTGCCAGCAGTTTCCGGGACAGCGCCTACAATGAGCAGTTCTTC. The V gene is TRBV6-6, the J gene TRBJ2-1; 7 bases are a match to TRBD1. Germline V gives CDR1 MNHNY, CDR2 SVGAGI (reference sequence). CDR3 length: 15 amino acids. After removal of 4 bases from V and 2 bases from J, the junction contained 5 bases not matched to a gene.

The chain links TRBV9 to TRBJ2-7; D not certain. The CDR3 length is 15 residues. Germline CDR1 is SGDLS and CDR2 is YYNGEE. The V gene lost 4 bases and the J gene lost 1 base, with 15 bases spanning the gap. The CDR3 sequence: CASSSGPRGSYEQYF. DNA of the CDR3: TGTGCCAGCAGCTCCGGACCGAGAGGTTCCTACGAGCAGTACTTC. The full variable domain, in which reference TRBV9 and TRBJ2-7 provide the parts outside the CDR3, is DSGVTQTPKHLITATGQRVTLRCSPRSGDLSVYWYQQSLDQGLQFLIQYYNGEERAKGNILERFSAQQFPDLHSELNLSSLELGDSALYFCASSSGPRGSYEQYFGPGTRLTVT.

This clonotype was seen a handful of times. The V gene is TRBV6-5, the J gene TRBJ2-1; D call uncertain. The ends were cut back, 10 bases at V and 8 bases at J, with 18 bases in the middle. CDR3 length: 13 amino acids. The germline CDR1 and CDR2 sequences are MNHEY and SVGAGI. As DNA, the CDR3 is TGTGCCACGGGCAAGACGCCTCTGGATGAGCAGTTCTTC. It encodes CATGKTPLDEQFF.

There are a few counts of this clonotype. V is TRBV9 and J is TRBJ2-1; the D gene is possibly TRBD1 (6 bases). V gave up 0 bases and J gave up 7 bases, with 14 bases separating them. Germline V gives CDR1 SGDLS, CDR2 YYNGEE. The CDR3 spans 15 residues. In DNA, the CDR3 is TGTGCCAGCAGCGTAGTGGGCAGGGGAAGTAATGAGCAGTTCTTC. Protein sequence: CASSVVGRGSNEQFF.

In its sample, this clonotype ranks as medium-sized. Here the CDR3 DNA reads TGCAGCGCCACCGGGACTAGCCGGGGGTCCACAGATACGCAGTATTTT. Translating it yields CSATGTSRGSTDTQYF. The chain couples TRBV20-1 to TRBJ2-3, with 9 bases lining up with TRBD2. The germline gives CDR1 DFQATT, CDR2 SNEGSKA (reference sequence). CDR3 length equals 16 residues.

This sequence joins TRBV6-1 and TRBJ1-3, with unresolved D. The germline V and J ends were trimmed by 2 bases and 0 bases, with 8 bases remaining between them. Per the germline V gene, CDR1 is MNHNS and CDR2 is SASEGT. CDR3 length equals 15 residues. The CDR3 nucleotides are TGTGCCAGCAGTGAATGGACCCCCTCTGGAAACACCATATATTTT. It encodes CASSEWTPSGNTIYF.